A selection of T cell receptor beta chains follows, all from one sample in a study of cytomegalovirus exposure and HLA in healthy donors. TCRdb keeps only in-frame clones here, not all; method: immunoSEQ multiplex PCR. The sample holds roughly 180,000 clones, approximately 85% seen once. The sequencing input was PBMCs. Source of these receptors: a man aged 18 to 29 in good health and CMV-seropositive. Each CDR3 is given with its conserved first and last residue. Fields, in order: D gene, J gene, V gene, clone size, CDR3 protein, CDR3 DNA. D genes are given only for firm matches. Clone size, where shown, is once, few, many, or a class for clones that have expanded.

d_call: NA
j_call: TRBJ1-4
v_call: TRBV7-9
clone_size: NA
cdr3_aa: CASSLAVGHGEKLFF
cdr3_nt: TGTGCCAGCAGCTTAGCGGTGGGGCATGGTGAAAAACTGTTTTTT

d_call: NA
j_call: TRBJ1-1
v_call: TRBV16
clone_size: NA
cdr3_aa: CASSQGRFNEAFF
cdr3_nt: TGTGCCAGCAGCCAAGGTAGATTTAACGAAGCTTTCTTT

d_call: NA
j_call: TRBJ2-1
v_call: TRBV11-2
clone_size: NA
cdr3_aa: CASQGTNVSYNEQFF
cdr3_nt: TGTGCCAGCCAAGGGACAAACGTTTCCTACAATGAGCAGTTCTTC

d_call: NA
j_call: TRBJ2-3
v_call: TRBV27
clone_size: NA
cdr3_aa: CASSLGFSTYTDTQYF
cdr3_nt: TGTGCCAGCAGTTTGGGCTTCTCAACCTACACAGATACGCAGTATTTT

d_call: TRBD1
j_call: TRBJ2-7
v_call: TRBV28
clone_size: NA
cdr3_aa: CASSLLHNRDRGHEQYF
cdr3_nt: TGTGCCAGCAGTTTACTCCACAACCGGGACAGGGGGCACGAGCAGTACTTC

d_call: TRBD1
j_call: TRBJ1-1
v_call: TRBV6-1
clone_size: NA
cdr3_aa: CASSEVFGQGVLGTEAFF
cdr3_nt: TGTGCCAGCAGTGAAGTCTTCGGACAGGGGGTTTTGGGCACTGAAGCTTTCTTT

d_call: NA
j_call: TRBJ1-6
v_call: TRBV2
clone_size: NA
cdr3_aa: CASSGTDNYNSPLHF
cdr3_nt: TGTGCCAGCAGTGGGACAGATAACTATAATTCACCCCTCCACTTT

d_call: NA
j_call: TRBJ2-3
v_call: TRBV7-8
clone_size: NA
cdr3_aa: CASSPGHLDADTQYF
cdr3_nt: TGTGCCAGCAGCCCCGGACACCTAGACGCAGATACGCAGTATTTT

d_call: NA
j_call: TRBJ1-3
v_call: TRBV6-5
clone_size: NA
cdr3_aa: CASSHGGAGNTIYF
cdr3_nt: TGTGCCAGCAGTCACGGAGGGGCTGGAAACACCATATATTTT

d_call: NA
j_call: TRBJ2-4
v_call: TRBV6-5
clone_size: NA
cdr3_aa: CASRDGQLAKNIQYF
cdr3_nt: TGTGCCAGCAGGGACGGACAGCTAGCCAAAAACATTCAGTACTTC

d_call: TRBD2
j_call: TRBJ2-1
v_call: TRBV7-2
clone_size: NA
cdr3_aa: CASSLALIAGGSSYNEQFF
cdr3_nt: TGTGCCAGCAGCTTAGCGTTGATAGCGGGGGGCTCCTCCTACAATGAGCAGTTCTTC

d_call: TRBD2
j_call: TRBJ2-2
v_call: TRBV7-6
clone_size: NA
cdr3_aa: CASSSYGGLGGELFF
cdr3_nt: TGTGCCAGCAGCTCATACGGGGGGTTAGGCGGGGAGCTGTTTTTT

d_call: NA
j_call: TRBJ1-1
v_call: TRBV19
clone_size: few
cdr3_aa: CATQEAMNTEAFF
cdr3_nt: TGTGCCACCCAGGAGGCCATGAACACTGAAGCTTTCTTT

d_call: NA
j_call: TRBJ2-1
v_call: TRBV7-9
clone_size: NA
cdr3_aa: CSSWGNGNEQFF
cdr3_nt: TGTTCCAGCTGGGGCAATGGGAATGAGCAGTTCTTC

d_call: TRBD1
j_call: TRBJ2-2
v_call: TRBV13
clone_size: once
cdr3_aa: CASSITGGGGELFF
cdr3_nt: TGTGCCAGCAGCATAACAGGGGGCGGCGGGGAGCTGTTTTTT

d_call: NA
j_call: TRBJ2-2
v_call: TRBV7-6
clone_size: NA
cdr3_aa: CASSLGARANTGELFF
cdr3_nt: TGTGCCAGCAGCTTAGGAGCACGCGCGAACACCGGGGAGCTGTTTTTT

d_call: TRBD1
j_call: TRBJ2-7
v_call: TRBV25-1
clone_size: NA
cdr3_aa: CASSARDRVGEQYF
cdr3_nt: TGTGCCAGCAGTGCCCGAGACAGGGTAGGCGAGCAGTACTTC

d_call: TRBD2
j_call: TRBJ2-3
v_call: TRBV4-1
clone_size: NA
cdr3_aa: CASSRLGGYDTQYF
cdr3_nt: TGCGCCAGCAGCCGACTGGGGGGGTATGATACGCAGTATTTT

d_call: TRBD1
j_call: TRBJ1-3
v_call: TRBV10-3
clone_size: NA
cdr3_aa: CAISETGVENTIYF
cdr3_nt: TGTGCCATCAGTGAGACAGGGGTAGAAAACACCATATATTTT

d_call: TRBD1
j_call: TRBJ1-4
v_call: TRBV30
clone_size: NA
cdr3_aa: CAWAGQGANEKLFF
cdr3_nt: TGTGCCTGGGCGGGACAGGGGGCTAATGAAAAACTGTTTTTT

d_call: NA
j_call: TRBJ1-1
v_call: TRBV7-9
clone_size: NA
cdr3_aa: CASSFSRGAYAFF
cdr3_nt: TGTGCCAGCAGCTTTTCCAGGGGCGCGTATGCTTTCTTT

d_call: NA
j_call: TRBJ2-2
v_call: TRBV5-1
clone_size: NA
cdr3_aa: CASSSNAGNTGELFF
cdr3_nt: TGCGCCAGCAGCTCCAATGCGGGAAACACCGGGGAGCTGTTTTTT

d_call: TRBD2
j_call: TRBJ2-2
v_call: TRBV5-1
clone_size: NA
cdr3_aa: CASTLGLADGELFF
cdr3_nt: TGCGCCAGCACCCTGGGTCTAGCGGACGGGGAGCTGTTTTTT

d_call: TRBD1
j_call: TRBJ1-1
v_call: TRBV7-9
clone_size: NA
cdr3_aa: CASSPGQGLDTEAFF
cdr3_nt: TGTGCCAGCAGCCCGGGACAGGGCCTGGACACTGAAGCTTTCTTT

d_call: TRBD1
j_call: TRBJ2-7
v_call: TRBV4-2
clone_size: NA
cdr3_aa: CASSAGQASYEQYF
cdr3_nt: TGTGCCAGCAGCGCAGGACAGGCCAGCTACGAGCAGTACTTC

d_call: TRBD2
j_call: TRBJ2-7
v_call: TRBV2
clone_size: NA
cdr3_aa: CASIPESGGTYEQYF
cdr3_nt: TGTGCCAGCATCCCCGAGAGCGGGGGCACCTACGAGCAGTACTTC

d_call: TRBD2
j_call: TRBJ2-3
v_call: TRBV5-1
clone_size: NA
cdr3_aa: CASSLAGVLDTQYF
cdr3_nt: TGCGCCAGCAGTTTGGCGGGGGTGTTGGATACGCAGTATTTT

d_call: TRBD1
j_call: TRBJ1-6
v_call: TRBV7-2
clone_size: once
cdr3_aa: CASRSTTHRGLDSPLHF
cdr3_nt: TGTGCCAGCAGATCGACCACACACAGGGGTTTGGATTCACCCCTCCACTTT

d_call: NA
j_call: TRBJ2-3
v_call: TRBV6-6
clone_size: NA
cdr3_aa: CASSYGARTTDTQYF
cdr3_nt: TGTGCCAGCAGTTACGGGGCTAGAACCACAGATACGCAGTATTTT

d_call: NA
j_call: TRBJ1-2
v_call: TRBV5-5
clone_size: NA
cdr3_aa: CASSLVTDFNYGYTF
cdr3_nt: TGTGCCAGCAGCTTGGTGACAGATTTTAACTATGGCTACACCTTC

d_call: NA
j_call: TRBJ2-5
v_call: TRBV7-2
clone_size: NA
cdr3_aa: CASSLVRDSLPREQYF
cdr3_nt: TGTGCCAGCAGCTTAGTTCGCGACAGTCTACCTCGGGAGCAGTACTTC

d_call: NA
j_call: TRBJ1-1
v_call: TRBV5-1
clone_size: NA
cdr3_aa: CASRGGLIDTEAFF
cdr3_nt: TGCGCCAGCAGGGGAGGACTGATCGACACTGAAGCTTTCTTT

d_call: NA
j_call: TRBJ2-6
v_call: TRBV6-1
clone_size: NA
cdr3_aa: CASSESYDGRVTSGANVLTF
cdr3_nt: TGTGCCAGCAGTGAATCCTACGACGGCAGGGTTACATCTGGGGCCAACGTCCTGACTTTC

d_call: NA
j_call: TRBJ2-7
v_call: TRBV9
clone_size: NA
cdr3_aa: CASSEDPAGEQYF
cdr3_nt: TGTGCCAGCAGCGAGGACCCCGCGGGTGAGCAGTACTTC

d_call: TRBD1
j_call: TRBJ1-6
v_call: TRBV7-7
clone_size: once
cdr3_aa: CASSLDRGSRNSPLHF
cdr3_nt: TGTGCCAGCAGTCTGGACAGGGGATCTCGCAATTCACCCCTCCACTTT

d_call: NA
j_call: TRBJ2-7
v_call: TRBV30
clone_size: NA
cdr3_aa: CAWSVRTYEQYF
cdr3_nt: TGTGCCTGGAGTGTGCGGACCTACGAGCAGTACTTC

d_call: NA
j_call: TRBJ1-1
v_call: TRBV5-4
clone_size: NA
cdr3_aa: CASSSRRQAMNTEAFF
cdr3_nt: TGTGCCAGCAGTTCCCGTCGACAGGCCATGAACACTGAAGCTTTCTTT

d_call: NA
j_call: TRBJ1-4
v_call: TRBV7-8
clone_size: few
cdr3_aa: CASALRPATNEKLFF
cdr3_nt: TGTGCCAGCGCCCTGAGGCCTGCAACTAATGAAAAACTGTTTTTT

d_call: NA
j_call: TRBJ2-7
v_call: TRBV28
clone_size: NA
cdr3_aa: CASSTPGLNSYEQYF
cdr3_nt: TGTGCCAGCAGTACTCCGGGACTGAACTCCTACGAGCAGTACTTC

d_call: NA
j_call: TRBJ1-1
v_call: TRBV18
clone_size: few
cdr3_aa: CASSLDSLSNTEAFF
cdr3_nt: TGTGCCAGCTCCCTGGACAGCCTATCGAACACTGAAGCTTTCTTT